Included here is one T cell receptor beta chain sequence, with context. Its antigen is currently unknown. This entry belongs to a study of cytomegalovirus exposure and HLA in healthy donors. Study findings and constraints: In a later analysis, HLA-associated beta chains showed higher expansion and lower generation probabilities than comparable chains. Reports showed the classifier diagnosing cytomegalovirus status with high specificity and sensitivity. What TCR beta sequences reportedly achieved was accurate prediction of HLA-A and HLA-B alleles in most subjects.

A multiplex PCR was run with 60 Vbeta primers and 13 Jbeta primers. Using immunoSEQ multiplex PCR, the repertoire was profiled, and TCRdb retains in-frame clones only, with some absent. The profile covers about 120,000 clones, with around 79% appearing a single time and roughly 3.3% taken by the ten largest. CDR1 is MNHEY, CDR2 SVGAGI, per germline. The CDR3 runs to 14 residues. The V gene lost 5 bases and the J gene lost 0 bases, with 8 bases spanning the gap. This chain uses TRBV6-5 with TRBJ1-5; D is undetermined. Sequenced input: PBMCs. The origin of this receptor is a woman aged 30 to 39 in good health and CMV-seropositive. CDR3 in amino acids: CASSRGYSNQPQHF. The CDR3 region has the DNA TGTGCCAGCAGTCGCGGATATAGCAATCAGCCCCAGCATTTT.